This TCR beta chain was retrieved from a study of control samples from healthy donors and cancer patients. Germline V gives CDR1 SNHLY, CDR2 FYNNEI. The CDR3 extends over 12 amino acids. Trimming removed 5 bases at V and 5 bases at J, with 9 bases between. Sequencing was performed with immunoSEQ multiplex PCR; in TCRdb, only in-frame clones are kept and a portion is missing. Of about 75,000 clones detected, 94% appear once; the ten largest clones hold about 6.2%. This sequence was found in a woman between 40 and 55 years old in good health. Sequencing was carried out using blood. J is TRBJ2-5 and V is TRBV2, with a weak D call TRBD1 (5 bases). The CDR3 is CASSQGTETQYF. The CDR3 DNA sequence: TGTGCCAGCAGTCAGGGTACTGAGACCCAGTACTTC.